The clone carrying this T cell receptor (beta chain) was counted only a few times. The sample comes from a study of T-cell reconstitution after alpha-beta-depleted transplantation in children. V shed 4 bases and J shed 4 bases, with 11 bases lying between them. This CDR3 comprises 13 residues. Germline V gene data show CDR1 as SGHRS and CDR2 as YFSETQ. Unique molecular identifiers tagged the TCRbeta library. TCRdb used MiXCR to reprocess the PCR reads, holding one entry per CDR3 protein. This table holds around 480,000 distinct CDR3 sequences, over 25% found once. The chain uses TRBV5-1 and TRBJ1-1; D not certain. Here the sequenced sample was PBMCs from the stem cell graft donor, taken from the stem cell graft. This receptor was obtained from a human donor who donated a stem cell graft to a child with aplastic anemia. CDR3 amino acids: CASSARSATEAFF. In nucleotides, the CDR3 is TGCGCCAGCAGCGCACGTTCCGCCACTGAAGCTTTCTTT. Looking up the rest from reference TRBV5-1 and TRBJ1-1 gives the full variable domain: KAGVTQTPRYLIKTRGQQVTLSCSPISGHRSVSWYQQTPGQGLQFLFEYFSETQRNKGNFPGRFSGRQFSNSRSEMNVSTLELGDSALYLCASSARSATEAFFGQGTRLTVV.